This paragraph covers one TCR beta chain sequence. There is no known antigen for this receptor. No qualities accompany the bases; no much larger clone lies one base away. Including cysteine and phenylalanine, the CDR3 has 13 amino acids. The retained sequence is limited to the CDR3, 39 bases, with the frame set at the first base. Taken from the germline V gene, the CDR1 and CDR2 loops are MNHEY and SVGAGI. V sheds 0 bases and J sheds 0 bases, leaving 2 bases between their ends. Sequencing of the TRB variable region was done with the immunoSEQ hsTCRB v3.0 assay at survey level resolution. The targeted TRB sequencing depth was about 40,000-50,000 T-cell genomes per sample. An Illumina MiSeq with a v3 150-cycle kit was used to sequence the pooled TRB libraries. For the original study's pipeline: Repertoire analysis was run in R within a reproducible Nextflow workflow that covered QC, data transformation and analysis. LymphoSeq2, an R package for exploring AIRR-Seq data, was used to implement custom analyses. A handful of samples that produced fewer than 5000 total TRB sequences were removed, so 180 or so HIV repertoires were analyzed. Among the 190 or so HIV repertoires that were kept, 59 were collected before ART initiation and about 130 were collected after ART initiation. Each repertoire was downsampled to 5000 TRB nucleotide sequences, and summary statistics were averaged across 100 downsampling iterations. Only TRB sequences with CDR3 regions of at least seven amino acids were retained for analysis. Diversity was measured with a Shannon entropy-derived clonality score and the Gini coefficient. In the repertoire networks, any two of the top 5000 CDR3 amino acid sequences were connected whenever the two sequences differed by an edit distance of one. For TRB CDR3 amino acid sequences, antigen specificity groups and MHC restriction were predicted with GLIPH2. Known CMV, EBV, HIV or tissue antigen associations were flagged by matching CDR3 amino acid sequences against VDJdb and McPAS-TCR. Pre-ART, post-ART and control groups were compared with Wilcoxon signed-rank tests and Holm-Bonferroni correction. TCRdb obtained this table from immuneACCESS and retained in-frame rearrangements with V and J assigned. These tables miss some clones; where compared with another copy, unresolved V genes account for less than half of the shortfall, and the remainder is unexplained. The V and J calls and clone size are taken from that table; D and trimming were inferred from the DNA. This sample is represented by approximately 25,000 clones; roughly 85% of them were singletons. The top ten clones comprise roughly 10% of the sample.

The data were obtained in a study of long-term antiretroviral therapy in people with HIV (dated by TCRdb to between 2021 and 2024). As for the study more broadly: The earliest samples were collected approximately a decade before the 2015 WHO recommendation for immediate ART, a period when ART was typically delayed until CD4 counts fell. This retrospective serial study examined whether starting ART and sustained HIV suppression were associated with changes in the composition and diversity of the TRB repertoire in peripheral blood. The cohort contributed roughly 190 cryopreserved PBMC samples from around 33 adults with confirmed HIV infection, collected serially over a mean of approximately six years (range 1-12). Among the approximately 30 participants with HIV, roughly eleven were female. No cross-contamination during QIAcube processing was seen in test extractions of a monoclonal T-cell line run alongside 30 to 35 polyclonal samples. Overall results and qualifications from the work: Compared with controls, HIV repertoires had narrower CDR3 length ranges, and the network structure pointed to an antigen-experienced repertoire that shifted only slightly toward naive after ART. At every time point, the repertoire was dominated by expanded TRB clones first identified before ART initiation, although this dominance fluctuated and, in many PLHIV, declined after ART. The samples span the years 2004 to 2017, and the ART regimens used may be less effective than current regimens. ART initiation was associated with a significant increase in TRB diversity, but diversity stayed significantly below transplant donor controls even after long-term ART. Because pre-ART samples had limited cell numbers, profiling was done on unsorted PBMC rather than on sorted CD4+ and CD8+ T cells. Owing to limited PBMC availability, only the TCR beta chain was sequenced, without alpha chain pairing. Inferences about post-ART repertoire changes are limited because no data were available on ART adherence, viral resistance or therapy changes.

Participants were included only if at least one PBMC sample before ART initiation and at least two post-ART samples were available. All participants with HIV were treated in the United States of America. Before DNA extraction, cryopreserved samples of about 1-11 million PBMC were thawed and then washed. At the time of the earliest PBMC sample, participants with HIV were aged between roughly 20 and 60 years. PBMC samples from each participant spanned 1-4 timepoints before ART initiation and 2-8 timepoints after ART initiation, with a median of 7 samples. Serial HIV viral load, CD4+ T-cell count, ART history and demographic data were obtained for every participant. Genomic DNA was extracted from unsorted PBMC with a Qiagen kit on a QIAcube, processed in batches of 12 samples.

The rearranged chain carries TRBV6-5 and TRBJ1-1, with no reliable assignment of the D segment. This specimen consisted of unsorted PBMCs, obtained 0.8 years before starting antiretroviral therapy. The clonotype comes from a man aged 18 to 30 with HIV. The CDR3 corresponds to CASSYSLNTEAFF. The DNA reads TGTGCCAGCAGTTACTCGTTGAACACTGAAGCTTTCTTT.